What follows are 32 T cell receptor beta chains derived from one specimen sequenced in a study of molecular identifiers for immune sequencing clone quantification. TCRdb passed the PCR reads through MiXCR, listing each CDR3 protein once. Among about 630,000 distinct CDR3 sequences listed, around 25% were seen once. Source material: naive CD8+ T cells from blood, with Jurkat cell RNA spiked in. Subset meaning: FACS-sorted CD8+CD4-CCR7+CD45RA+ naive T cells. Receptor source: a human donor in good health. Some libraries in this study had Jurkat cell RNA spiked in.

This clonotype was seen more than once but under ten times. The rearrangement uses TRBV4-3 and TRBJ1-1; no definite D call. Germline assignment: CDR1 LGHNA and CDR2 YSLEER. V shed 0 bases and J shed 7 bases, with 12 bases lying between them. The CDR3 contains 14 residues. The CDR3 nucleotides read TGCGCCAGCAGCCAAGATAGCCGGACTGTTGAAGCTTTCTTT. Protein: CASSQDSRTVEAFF.

The chain carries TRBV12-3 or TRBV12-4 and TRBJ2-5; no clear D gene. The CDR3 loop spans 13 amino acids. Trimming shortened V by 7 bases and J by 3 bases, and 12 bases separated the two germline ends. This chain's CDR3 is CASTGWQEETQYF. CDR3 bases: TGTGCCAGCACCGGCTGGCAGGAAGAGACCCAGTACTTC.

Points on this clonotype: The junction departs from the called germline gene at one end, perhaps through a read error. The V gene is TRBV12-3 or TRBV12-4, the J gene TRBJ1-5; D unclear. The CDR3 runs to 16 residues. CDR3 DNA: TGTGCCAGCAGTCCTAGTACGGGGTCGGGCAATCAGCCCCATCATTTT. Translating gives CASSPSTGSGNQPHHF.

About this clonotype: One end of the junction fails to match germline, which may point to a read error. The chain links TRBV6-6 to TRBJ1-6; D not resolved. The germline V gene has CDR1 MNHNY and CDR2 SVGAGI (reference sequence). The CDR3 loop spans 15 amino acids. CDR3 sequence reads: CASSVPSSYNSLLHF. In DNA, the CDR3 is TGTGCCAGCAGTGTCCCGAGCTCCTATAATTCACTCCTCCACTTT.

V usage is TRBV7-9 and J usage is TRBJ2-7; 9 positions match TRBD2. Germline-derived CDR1 and CDR2 are SEHNR and FQNEAQ (reference sequence). Unmatched junction bases numbered 5, after V lost 1 base and J lost 7 bases. The CDR3 is 14 amino acids. DNA of the CDR3: TGTGCCAGCAGCTTAGTAGCGGGAGTGCAGGAGCAGTACTTC. It is translated as CASSLVAGVQEQYF. Full variable domain (rest looked up from reference TRBV7-9 and TRBJ2-7): DTGVSQNPRHKITKRGQNVTFRCDPISEHNRLYWYRQTLGQGPEFLTYFQNEAQLEKSRLLSDRFSAERPKGSFSTLEIQRTEQGDSAMYLCASSLVAGVQEQYFGPGTRLTVT.

This clonotype was observed at least ten times. The chain couples TRBV30 to TRBJ2-3; the match to TRBD1 covers 9 bases. The V and J ends lost 8 bases and 5 bases, in that order; junction bases with no gene match: 5. The V gene's germline CDR1 is GTSNPN and CDR2 SVGIG (reference sequence). CDR3 length: 12 residues. CDR3 sequence: CAGQGTVDTQYF. Here the CDR3 DNA reads TGTGCCGGACAGGGGACGGTAGATACGCAGTATTTT.

This clonotype was recorded at least ten times. The chain is built from TRBV27 and TRBJ1-1, with TRBD1 matching over 8 bases. Unmatched junction bases numbered 5, after V lost 5 bases and J lost 9 bases. The CDR3 consists of 12 residues. Germline V gene lookup returns CDR1 MNHEY and CDR2 SMNVEV (reference sequence). The CDR3 DNA follows: TGTGCCAGCAGTCCCGGACAGGGAAAAGCTTTCTTT. Amino acids: CASSPGQGKAFF.

Note on this clonotype: Because the CDR3 is missing its conserved closing phenylalanine or tryptophan, this is likely a read error. The gene calls are TRBV4-1 and TRBJ2-7; TRBD1 matches at 11 bases. The V gene end was trimmed by 3 bases and the J gene end by 4 bases; junction bases not matched to a gene: 8. This CDR3 has 16 amino acids. Looked up from germline, CDR1 is MGHRA and CDR2 is YSYEKL. For the CDR3, the DNA is TGCGCCAGCAGCCACAACACCGGGACAGGGGGGTACGAGCAGTACTCC. It yields the protein CASSHNTGTGGYEQYS.

In its sample, this clonotype was seen a few times. V is TRBV19 and J is TRBJ2-1, with D unclear. Trimming removed 8 bases at V and 2 bases at J, with 13 bases between. The CDR3 length is 14 residues. The germline CDR1 and CDR2 sequences are LNHDA and SQIVND (reference sequence). CDR3 sequence reads: CASALSAAYNEQFF. The CDR3 nucleotides are TGTGCCAGTGCTCTTTCGGCGGCCTACAATGAGCAGTTCTTC. The full variable domain, in which reference TRBV19 and TRBJ2-1 provide the parts outside the CDR3, is DGGITQSPKYLFRKEGQNVTLSCEQNLNHDAMYWYRQDPGQGLRLIYYSQIVNDFQKGDIAEGYSVSREKKESFPLTVTSAQKNPTAFYLCASALSAAYNEQFFGPGTRLTVL.

This clonotype was seen more than once but under ten times. The chain carries TRBV5-4 and TRBJ2-3; the D call may be TRBD1 or TRBD2 (6 bases each). The germline CDR1 and CDR2 sequences are SGHNT and YYREEE (reference sequence). The CDR3 runs to 19 residues. The germline V and J ends were trimmed by 0 bases and 1 base, with 21 bases remaining between them. The CDR3 loop reads CASSLGTAVGSSGTDTQYF. CDR3 sequence (DNA): TGTGCCAGCAGCTTGGGGACAGCGGTGGGCTCTAGCGGCACAGATACGCAGTATTTT.

The chain has TRBV24-1 and TRBJ2-3; 10 bases align to TRBD2. V gave up 1 base and J gave up 6 bases; unmatched junction bases: 3. The CDR3 contains 15 residues. Per germline, CDR1 KGHDR and CDR2 SFDVKD. CDR3 sequence reads: CATSDFTSGVDTQYF. DNA for the CDR3: TGTGCCACCAGTGATTTCACTAGCGGGGTGGATACGCAGTATTTT.

This clonotype was found many times. CDR3 residues: CASSLALLAVTDTQYF. CDR3 nucleotides: TGTGCCAGCAGCTTAGCGTTACTAGCGGTTACAGATACGCAGTATTTT. The V call is TRBV7-9, the J call TRBJ2-3, with 8 bases that match TRBD2. The germline V gene encodes CDR1 SEHNR and CDR2 FQNEAQ (reference sequence). After removal of 0 bases from V and 3 bases from J, the junction contained 5 bases not matched to a gene. CDR3 length: 16 residues.

At least ten counts were recorded for this clonotype. This rearrangement joins TRBV12-3 or TRBV12-4 to TRBJ2-7; 7 bases are a match to TRBD2. The CDR3 sequence is 15 residues long. The ends lost 5 bases at V and 1 base at J; junction bases unmatched: 8. The CDR3 loop is CASSERRERSYEQYF. CDR3 sequence (DNA): TGTGCCAGCAGTGAAAGGCGGGAGCGGTCCTACGAGCAGTACTTC.

This rearrangement joins TRBV5-1 to TRBJ2-5; TRBD1 matches 9 bases. The ends lost 3 bases at V and 6 bases at J; junction bases unmatched: 12. CDR1 and CDR2 from the germline V gene are SGHRS and YFSETQ. This CDR3 spans 16 amino acids. The CDR3 region is CASSSPADRGRKTQYF. For the CDR3, the DNA is TGCGCCAGCAGCTCGCCTGCGGACAGGGGCCGAAAGACCCAGTACTTC.

This clonotype has only a few counts. This sequence joins TRBV12-3 or TRBV12-4 and TRBJ2-3; 14 bases are a match to TRBD2. The CDR3 runs to 17 residues. After removal of 6 bases from V and 0 bases from J, the junction contained 5 bases not matched to a gene. The CDR3 is CASSAGLAGGSTDTQYF. The CDR3 bases are TGTGCCAGCAGCGCAGGACTAGCGGGAGGAAGCACAGATACGCAGTATTTT.

This clonotype was seen at least ten times. This chain links TRBV20-1 with TRBJ2-1; 10 bases map to TRBD2. CDR1 DFQATT and CDR2 SNEGSKA come from the germline V gene (reference sequence). Trimming removed 6 bases from V and 0 bases from J; junction bases left unmatched: 11. This CDR3 has 17 residues. In DNA form, the CDR3 reads TGCAGTGCCCGAGGGACTAGCGAGACCTTCTCCTACAATGAGCAGTTCTTC. Protein: CSARGTSETFSYNEQFF.

Of note for this clonotype: Being one base from a much bigger clone, this may be a read error. The J gene is TRBJ2-1, the V gene TRBV4-2; D perhaps matches TRBD2 (5 bases). This CDR3 is 16 amino acids long. CDR1 and CDR2 (germline): LGHNA, YNFKEQ. Here the CDR3 reads CASSQDQVAPSNAQFF. CDR3 nucleotide sequence: TGTGCCAGCAGCCAAGATCAGGTAGCGCCCAGTAATGCGCAGTTCTTC.

V gene TRBV7-2 combines with J gene TRBJ2-7; 8 bases agree with TRBD1. This CDR3 spans 16 amino acids. Germline-derived CDR1 and CDR2 are SGHTA and FQGNSA. V was pared by 2 bases and J by 9 bases, with 15 bases of the junction left unmatched. CDR3 in amino acids: CASSLRPARGRRAQYF. DNA for the CDR3: TGTGCCAGCAGCTTACGTCCGGCCAGGGGGCGCCGCGCGCAGTACTTC. The full variable domain, in which reference TRBV7-2 and TRBJ2-7 provide the parts outside the CDR3, is GAGVSQSPSNKVTEKGKDVELRCDPISGHTALYWYRQSLGQGLEFLIYFQGNSAPDKSGLPSDRFSAERTGGSVSTLTIQRTQQEDSAVYLCASSLRPARGRRAQYFGPGTRLTVT.

This clonotype was recorded at least ten times. The J gene is TRBJ2-3, the V gene TRBV9; 9 nucleotides match TRBD1. Germline lookup yields CDR1 SGDLS and CDR2 YYNGEE. Unmatched junction bases numbered 2, after V lost 0 bases and J lost 6 bases. The CDR3 covers 14 residues. The CDR3 DNA is TGTGCCAGCAGCGTAGGGGACAGGGAGGATACGCAGTATTTT. Residues: CASSVGDREDTQYF.

This clonotype was detected ten times or more. This sequence joins TRBV7-8 and TRBJ2-1; 7 nucleotides agree with TRBD2. CDR1 is SGHVS, CDR2 FQNEAQ, per germline. After removal of 5 bases from V and 5 bases from J, the junction contained 9 bases not matched to a gene. The CDR3 is made up of 15 amino acids. The CDR3 loop reads CASSAPASGDNEQFF. The DNA of the CDR3 is TGTGCCAGCAGCGCACCCGCAAGCGGGGACAATGAGCAGTTCTTC.

This clonotype was found a few times. The chain links TRBV27 to TRBJ2-1; D unclear. V lost 6 bases and J lost 0, with 12 bases in between. The CDR3 covers 15 residues. Per germline, CDR1 MNHEY and CDR2 SMNVEV (reference sequence). DNA of the CDR3: TGTGCCAGCAGCCCGGCGCCGAACTCCTACAATGAGCAGTTCTTC. Amino acid sequence: CASSPAPNSYNEQFF.

J is TRBJ2-5 and V is TRBV7-3; D call uncertain. V gave up 2 bases and J gave up 2 bases, with 12 bases separating them. CDR3 size: 15 residues. The V gene's germline CDR1 is SGHTA and CDR2 FQGTGA. CDR3 sequence reads: CASSLLGGPQETQYF. The CDR3 region has the DNA TGTGCCAGCAGCTTACTCGGCGGTCCACAAGAGACCCAGTACTTC.

This clonotype was seen more than once but under ten times. Possible read error: a much larger clone is one base away. This sequence joins TRBV20-1 and TRBJ2-4; tentatively, D is TRBD2 (7 bases). Germline values: CDR1 DFQATT, CDR2 SNEGSKA (reference sequence). This CDR3 comprises 16 residues. CDR3 amino acids: CSARDRGAASTNIRYF. The CDR3 DNA is TGCAGTGCTAGAGATCGGGGGGCAGCCTCTACAAACATTCGGTACTTC.

This clonotype has a handful of counts. This chain connects TRBV6-1 to TRBJ2-1, with 7 bases that match TRBD1. CDR3 length: 15 amino acids. The J segment lost 5 bases and the V segment lost 7 bases, leaving 11 bases of the junction unmatched. Germline V gene data show CDR1 as MNHNS and CDR2 as SASEGT. CDR3 protein: CASNPTGIGHNEQFF. CDR3 sequence (DNA): TGTGCCAGCAACCCGACAGGGATTGGACACAATGAGCAGTTCTTC.

The V call is TRBV28, the J call TRBJ2-1, with 11 positions matching TRBD2. The CDR3 runs 15 residues. V dropped 7 bases and J dropped 10; count of bases not matched to a gene: 12. The germline CDR1 and CDR2 sequences are MDHEN and SYDVKM. The chain's CDR3 is CASNELAGGPREQFF. The CDR3, as DNA: TGTGCCAGCAACGAGTTAGCGGGAGGGCCTCGCGAGCAGTTCTTC.

In this sample, this clonotype turned up many times. V is TRBV10-3 and J is TRBJ2-5; D is undetermined. V was cut by 2 bases and J by 4 bases, with 11 bases left in between. CDR3 length: 14 residues. Germline values: CDR1 ENHRY, CDR2 SYGVKD. The CDR3 region has the DNA TGTGCCATCAGTGAGATGGGGTCCGCAGAGACCCAGTACTTC. Translated: CAISEMGSAETQYF.

The chain is built from TRBV7-9 and TRBJ2-7; 8 positions agree with TRBD1. CDR3 length equals 14 residues. Trimming removed 6 bases from V and 7 bases from J; junction bases left unmatched: 11. CDR1 is SEHNR, CDR2 FQNEAQ, per germline (reference sequence). CDR3 sequence reads: CASSSRDRPGEQYF. CDR3 bases: TGTGCCAGCAGTAGCCGGGACAGGCCGGGGGAGCAGTACTTC.

This clonotype was observed at least ten times. V and J are TRBV29-1 and TRBJ2-3, with no clear D. Germline V CDR1 and CDR2: SQVTM, ANQGSEA. Trimming pared 4 bases from V and 0 bases from J, leaving 8 bases between. This CDR3 region has 13 residues. The CDR3 coding sequence is TGCAGCGTTGTGCCAGACAGCACAGATACGCAGTATTTT. It yields the protein CSVVPDSTDTQYF.

This clonotype was recorded at least ten times. The chain's CDR3 is CASSFGTSGTYEQYF. The CDR3 DNA is TGTGCCAGCAGCTTCGGGACTAGCGGCACCTACGAGCAGTACTTC. This chain uses TRBV7-2 with TRBJ2-7, with 11 bases lining up with TRBD2. The ends lost 3 bases at V and 2 bases at J; junction bases unmatched: 3. This CDR3 contains 15 residues. In germline, CDR1 is SGHTA, CDR2 FQGNSA.

A note on this clonotype: This may come from a read error, since a much larger clone is one base off. The J gene is TRBJ2-3, the V gene TRBV7-9; no definite D call. Looked up from germline, CDR1 is SEHNR and CDR2 is FQNEAQ (reference sequence). The CDR3 runs 12 residues. With 8 bases removed from V and 6 bases from J, the gap between germline ends came to 12 bases. The CDR3 nucleotides are TGTGCCAGCGGTGTATTCGAGGATACGCAGTATTTT. Its translation: CASGVFEDTQYF.

The CDR3 loop is CASGGIGETQYF. The CDR3 DNA reads as TGTGCCAGCGGGGGGATAGGAGAGACCCAGTACTTC. This sequence joins TRBV6-2 or TRBV6-3 and TRBJ2-5; perhaps TRBD2 as D (6 bases). Germline values: CDR1 MNHEY, CDR2 SVGEGT. The V gene lost 8 bases and the J gene lost 4 bases, with 11 bases spanning the gap. This CDR3 is 12 amino acids long.

A remark on this clonotype: Possible read error: a much larger clone is one base away. The V call is TRBV6-2 or TRBV6-3, the J call TRBJ1-5; D gene ambiguous. The CDR3 runs 16 residues. Germline-derived CDR1 and CDR2 are MNHEY and SVGEGT. Here the CDR3 reads CARSYRADYSNQPQHF. The CDR3 coding sequence is TGTGCCCGCAGTTACCGGGCCGATTATAGCAATCAGCCCCAGCATTTT.